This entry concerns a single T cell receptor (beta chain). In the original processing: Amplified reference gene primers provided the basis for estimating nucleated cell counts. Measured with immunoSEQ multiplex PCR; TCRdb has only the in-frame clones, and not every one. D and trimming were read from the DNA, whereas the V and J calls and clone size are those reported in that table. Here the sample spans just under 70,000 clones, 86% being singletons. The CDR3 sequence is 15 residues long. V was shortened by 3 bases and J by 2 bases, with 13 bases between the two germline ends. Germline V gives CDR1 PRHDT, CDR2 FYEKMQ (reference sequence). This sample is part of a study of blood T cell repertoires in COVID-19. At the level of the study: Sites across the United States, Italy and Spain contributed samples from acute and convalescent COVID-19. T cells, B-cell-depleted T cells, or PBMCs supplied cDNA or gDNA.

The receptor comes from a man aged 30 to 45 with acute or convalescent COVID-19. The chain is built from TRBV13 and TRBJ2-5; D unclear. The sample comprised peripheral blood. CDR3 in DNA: TGTGCCAGCAGCTTGGCTAGAGTGAGACAAGAGACCCAGTACTTC. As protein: CASSLARVRQETQYF.